This T cell receptor (beta chain) is from a study of T cell responses to AZD1222 COVID-19 vaccine. Background on the study: It was second doses at about 4 or about 12 weeks that were pooled. Overall study results and limits: Rises in breadth and depth of Spike-specific TCRs came after two AZD1222 doses. Clonal diversity may have been underestimated, and the donors were mostly white British, with more females than males. Unmutated variant regions are reportedly the target of nearly half of TCRs that are spike-specific.

The table came from immunoSEQ multiplex PCR; TCRdb's copy has only in-frame clones and leaves some out. This table holds about 170,000 clones, 75% to 95% found once. Germline V gene sequence: CDR1 SEHNR, CDR2 FQNEAQ (reference sequence). The CDR3 spans 13 residues. Trimming took 5 bases from V and 7 from J, leaving 14 bases between them. This clone was recorded only once. Its antigen is unidentified. The chain carries TRBV7-9 and TRBJ1-2; D is undetermined. This sequence was found in an adult in good health. Source: peripheral blood, taken on day 0 of AZD1222 vaccination. The DNA of the CDR3 is TGTGCCAGCAGCCTATCGGGTGACGGTGGCTACACCTTC. It codes for CASSLSGDGGYTF.